Following are 5 T cell receptor beta chains from one sample sequenced in a study of PD-1 blockade in classical Hodgkin lymphoma. Time point of the sample: cycle 4 day 1 (C4D1), after about 6 weeks of nivolumab. All the patients suffered relapse after autologous stem cell transplantation, and brentuximab vedotin exposure differed. The table came from immunoSEQ multiplex PCR; TCRdb's copy has only in-frame clones and leaves some out. Of tens of thousands of clones listed, nearly 90% were seen once; the top ten hold roughly 8.1%. Sequencing was performed on peripheral blood mononuclear cells (PBMCs), taken before the fourth cycle of nivolumab. Source of these receptors: a human donor with classical Hodgkin lymphoma.

The chain links TRBV7-2 to TRBJ2-5, with TRBD2 identical over 10 bases. This CDR3 is built from 14 residues. V trimming: 2 bases; J trimming: 5 bases; junction bases outside the gene matches: 2. Germline lookup yields CDR1 SGHTA and CDR2 FQGNSA. CDR3 DNA sequence: TGTGCCAGCAGCTTACTAGCGGGGGTGGAGACCCAGTACTTC. Its translation: CASSLLAGVETQYF.

J is TRBJ1-2 and V is TRBV30; TRBD1 is a possible D gene (5 bases). The CDR3 totals 14 residues. Germline-derived CDR1 and CDR2 are GTSNPN and SVGIG (reference sequence). V gave up 4 bases and J gave up 2 bases, with 14 bases separating them. As DNA, the CDR3 is TGTGCCTGGACTTTATACGGGGCAAACTATGGCTACACCTTC. As protein: CAWTLYGANYGYTF.

The table lists this clone with a count of one. The chain employs TRBV10-1 and TRBJ2-5; D uncertain. The V and J ends lost 3 bases and 5 bases respectively, with 10 bases between them. Germline CDR1 and CDR2: WNHNN and SYGVQD (reference sequence). The CDR3 contains 13 residues. The CDR3 loop reads CASSDDLRETQYF. CDR3 nucleotide sequence: TGCGCCAGCAGTGACGACCTTCGGGAGACCCAGTACTTC.

There are a few counts of this clone. The rearrangement links TRBV7-6 to TRBJ2-1; D remains unclear. Germline V gives CDR1 SGHVS, CDR2 FNYEAQ. This CDR3 region has 14 residues. Trimming took 5 bases from V and 12 from J, leaving 20 bases between them. The CDR3 sequence: CASSQTWIPDGQFF. The CDR3 nucleotides are TGTGCCAGCAGCCAAACGTGGATCCCAGATGGGCAGTTCTTC.

This rearrangement joins TRBV5-1 to TRBJ2-1, with TRBD2 identical over 16 bases. The CDR3 runs 15 residues. With 4 bases clipped from V and 14 bases from J, the junction kept 9 bases outside the gene matches. The germline CDR1 and CDR2 sequences are SGHRS and YFSETQ. The CDR3 DNA sequence: TGCGCCAGCAGCCCACTGGGACTAGCGGGGGGGCACGAGTTCTTC. Amino acids: CASSPLGLAGGHEFF.